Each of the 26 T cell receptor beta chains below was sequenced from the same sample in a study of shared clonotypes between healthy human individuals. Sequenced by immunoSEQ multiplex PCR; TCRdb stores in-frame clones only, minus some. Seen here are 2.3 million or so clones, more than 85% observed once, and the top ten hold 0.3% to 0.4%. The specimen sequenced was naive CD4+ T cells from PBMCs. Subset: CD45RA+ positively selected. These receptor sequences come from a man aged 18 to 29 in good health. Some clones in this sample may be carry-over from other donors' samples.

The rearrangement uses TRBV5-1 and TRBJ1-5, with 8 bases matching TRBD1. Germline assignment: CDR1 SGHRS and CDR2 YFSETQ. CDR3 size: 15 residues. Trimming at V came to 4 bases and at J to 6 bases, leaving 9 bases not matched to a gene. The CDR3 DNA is TGCGCCAGCAGCCCCGGACAGGGAGCGGGTCAGCCCCAGCATTTT. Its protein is CASSPGQGAGQPQHF.

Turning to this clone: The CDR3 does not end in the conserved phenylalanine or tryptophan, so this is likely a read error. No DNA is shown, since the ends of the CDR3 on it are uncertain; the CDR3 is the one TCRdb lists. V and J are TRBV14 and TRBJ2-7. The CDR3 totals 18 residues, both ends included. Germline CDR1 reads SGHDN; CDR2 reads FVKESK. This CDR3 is CASSQVWRGQERGVRGGY.

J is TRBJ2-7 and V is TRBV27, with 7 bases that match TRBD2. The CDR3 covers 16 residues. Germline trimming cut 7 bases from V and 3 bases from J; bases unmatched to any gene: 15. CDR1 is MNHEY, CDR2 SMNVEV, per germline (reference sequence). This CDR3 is CASTQTGTKLGYEQYF. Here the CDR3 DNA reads TGTGCCAGCACCCAGACCGGGACTAAGCTGGGCTACGAGCAGTACTTC.

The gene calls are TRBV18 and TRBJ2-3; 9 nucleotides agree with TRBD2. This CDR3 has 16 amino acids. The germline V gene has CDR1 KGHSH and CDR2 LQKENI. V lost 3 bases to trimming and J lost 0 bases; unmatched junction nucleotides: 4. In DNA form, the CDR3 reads TGTGCCAGCTCACCCCGACTAGCGGATAGCACAGATACGCAGTATTTT. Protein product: CASSPRLADSTDTQYF. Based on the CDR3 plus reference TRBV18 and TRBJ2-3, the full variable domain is NAGVMQNPRHLVRRRGQEARLRCSPMKGHSHVYWYRQLPEEGLKFMVYLQKENIIDESGMPKERFSAEFPKEGPSILRIQQVVRGDSAAYFCASSPRLADSTDTQYFGPGTRLTVL.

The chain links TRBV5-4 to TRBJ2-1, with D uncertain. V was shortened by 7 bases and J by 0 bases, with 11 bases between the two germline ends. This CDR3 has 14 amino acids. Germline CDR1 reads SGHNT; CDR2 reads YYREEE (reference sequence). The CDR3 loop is CASGVVGSYNEQFF. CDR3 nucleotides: TGTGCCAGCGGGGTGGTGGGCTCCTACAATGAGCAGTTCTTC.

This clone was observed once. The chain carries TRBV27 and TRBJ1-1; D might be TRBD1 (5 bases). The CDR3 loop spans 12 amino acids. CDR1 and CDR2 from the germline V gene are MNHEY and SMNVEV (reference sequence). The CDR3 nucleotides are TGTGGGGGGAACCAAGAGGACACTGAAGCTTTCTTT. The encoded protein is CGGNQEDTEAFF.

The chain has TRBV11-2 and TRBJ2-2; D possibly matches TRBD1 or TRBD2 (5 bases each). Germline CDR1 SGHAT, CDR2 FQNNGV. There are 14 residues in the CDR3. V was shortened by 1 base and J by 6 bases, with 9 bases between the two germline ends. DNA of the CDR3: TGTGCCAGCAGCTTAGCGAGGGACGCCGGGGAGCTGTTTTTT. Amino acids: CASSLARDAGELFF.

The CDR3 sequence is CAISRGGATGELFF. CDR3 coding DNA: TGTGCCATCAGTCGTGGGGGGGCAACCGGGGAGCTGTTTTTT. The rearrangement links TRBV10-3 to TRBJ2-2; D is perhaps TRBD2 (7 bases). This CDR3 has 14 amino acids. Looked up from germline, CDR1 is ENHRY and CDR2 is SYGVKD. Deletions cut 5 bases from V and 5 bases from J, with 12 bases between.

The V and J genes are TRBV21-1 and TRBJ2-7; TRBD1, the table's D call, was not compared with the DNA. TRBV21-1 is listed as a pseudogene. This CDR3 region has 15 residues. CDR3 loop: CASLRQGTTTLEQYF. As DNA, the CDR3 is TGTGCCAGCCTGCGACAGGGCACAACTACGCTCGAGCAGTACTTC.

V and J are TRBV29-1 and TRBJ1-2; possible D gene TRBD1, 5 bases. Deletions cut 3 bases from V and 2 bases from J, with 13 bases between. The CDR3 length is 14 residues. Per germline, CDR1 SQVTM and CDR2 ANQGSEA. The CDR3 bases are TGCAGCGTTGACCCCTCGCAGGGCAACTATGGCTACACCTTC. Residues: CSVDPSQGNYGYTF. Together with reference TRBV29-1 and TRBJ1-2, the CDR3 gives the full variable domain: SAVISQKPSRDICQRGTSLTIQCQVDSQVTMMFWYRQQPGQSLTLIATANQGSEATYESGFVIDKFPISRPNLTFSTLTVSNMSPEDSSIYLCSVDPSQGNYGYTFGSGTRLTVV.

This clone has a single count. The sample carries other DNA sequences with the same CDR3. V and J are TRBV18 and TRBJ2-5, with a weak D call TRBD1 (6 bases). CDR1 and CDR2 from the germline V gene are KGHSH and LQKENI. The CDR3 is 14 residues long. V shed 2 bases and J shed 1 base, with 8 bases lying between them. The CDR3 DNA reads TGTGCCAGCTCACCAACACAGGGCCAAGAGACCCAGTACTTC. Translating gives CASSPTQGQETQYF.

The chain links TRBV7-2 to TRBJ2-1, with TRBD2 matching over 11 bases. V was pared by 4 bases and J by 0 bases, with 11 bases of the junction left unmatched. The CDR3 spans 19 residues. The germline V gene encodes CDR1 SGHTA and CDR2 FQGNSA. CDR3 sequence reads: CASSSRLAGRRSSYNEQFF. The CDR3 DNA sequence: TGTGCCAGCAGCTCCCGACTAGCGGGAAGGAGGAGCTCCTACAATGAGCAGTTCTTC.

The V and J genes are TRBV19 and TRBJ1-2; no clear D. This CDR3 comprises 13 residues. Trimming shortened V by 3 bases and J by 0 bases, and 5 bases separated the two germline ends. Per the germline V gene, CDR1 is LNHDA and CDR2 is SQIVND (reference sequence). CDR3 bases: TGTGCCAGTAGTATGGAGGCTAACTATGGCTACACCTTC. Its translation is CASSMEANYGYTF.

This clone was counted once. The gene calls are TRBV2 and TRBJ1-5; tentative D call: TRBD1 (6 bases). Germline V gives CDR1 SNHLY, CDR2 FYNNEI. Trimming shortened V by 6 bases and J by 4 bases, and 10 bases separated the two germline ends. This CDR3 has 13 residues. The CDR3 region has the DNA TGTGCCAGCAGCCAACAGGGAAATCAGCCCCAGCATTTT. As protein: CASSQQGNQPQHF.

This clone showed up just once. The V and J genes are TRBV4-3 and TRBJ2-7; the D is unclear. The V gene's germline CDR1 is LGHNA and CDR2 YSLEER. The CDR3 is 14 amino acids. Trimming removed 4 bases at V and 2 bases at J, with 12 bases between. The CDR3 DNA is TGCGCCAGCAGCCGAGACCTTACAGCCTACGAGCAGTACTTC. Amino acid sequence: CASSRDLTAYEQYF.

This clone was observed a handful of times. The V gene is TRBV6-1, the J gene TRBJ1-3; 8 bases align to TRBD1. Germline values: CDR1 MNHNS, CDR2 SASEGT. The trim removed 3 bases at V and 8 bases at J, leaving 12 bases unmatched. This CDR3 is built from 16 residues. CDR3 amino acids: CASSESADRGQDTIYF. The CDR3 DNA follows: TGTGCCAGCAGTGAGAGTGCTGACAGGGGACAGGACACCATATATTTT.

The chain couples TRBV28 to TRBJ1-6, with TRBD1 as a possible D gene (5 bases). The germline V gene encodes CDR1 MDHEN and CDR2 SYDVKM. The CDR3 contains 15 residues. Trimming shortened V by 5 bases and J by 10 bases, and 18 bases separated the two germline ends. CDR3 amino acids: CASSPWTGRDSPLHF. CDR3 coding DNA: TGTGCCAGCAGTCCATGGACGGGAAGGGACTCACCCCTCCACTTT. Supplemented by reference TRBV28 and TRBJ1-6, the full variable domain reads DVKVTQSSRYLVKRTGEKVFLECVQDMDHENMFWYRQDPGLGLRLIYFSYDVKMKEKGDIPEGYSVSREKKERFSLILESASTNQTSMYLCASSPWTGRDSPLHFGNGTRLTVT.

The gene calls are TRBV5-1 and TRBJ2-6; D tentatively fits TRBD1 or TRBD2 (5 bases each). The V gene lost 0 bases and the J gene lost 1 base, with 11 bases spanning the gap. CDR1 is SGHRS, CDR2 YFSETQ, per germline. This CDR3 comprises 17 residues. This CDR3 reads CASSLAGTLSGANVLTF. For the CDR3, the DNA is TGCGCCAGCAGCTTGGCCGGGACGCTGTCTGGGGCCAACGTCCTGACTTTC.

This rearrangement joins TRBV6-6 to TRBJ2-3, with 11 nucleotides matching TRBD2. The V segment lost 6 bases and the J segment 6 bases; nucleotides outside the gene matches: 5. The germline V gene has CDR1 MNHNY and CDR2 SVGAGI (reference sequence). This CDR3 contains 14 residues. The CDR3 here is CASRQLAGADTQYF. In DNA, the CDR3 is TGTGCCAGCAGACAACTAGCGGGAGCGGATACGCAGTATTTT.

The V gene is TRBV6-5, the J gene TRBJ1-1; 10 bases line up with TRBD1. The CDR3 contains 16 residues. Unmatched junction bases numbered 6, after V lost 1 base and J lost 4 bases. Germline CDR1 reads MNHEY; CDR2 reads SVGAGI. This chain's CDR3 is CASSYWGTGVGTEAFF. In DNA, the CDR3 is TGTGCCAGCAGTTACTGGGGGACAGGGGTAGGCACTGAAGCTTTCTTT.

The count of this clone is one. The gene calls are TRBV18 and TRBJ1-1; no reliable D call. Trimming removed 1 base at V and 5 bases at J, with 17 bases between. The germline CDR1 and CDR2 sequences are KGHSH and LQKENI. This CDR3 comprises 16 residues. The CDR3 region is CASSPRPPSAGTEAFF. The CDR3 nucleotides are TGTGCCAGCTCACCACGACCCCCTTCGGCCGGGACTGAAGCTTTCTTT.

The CDR3 DNA is TGTGCCAGCAGTCCCTCTAGTGGCTACACCTTC. Its protein product is CASSPSSGYTF. The genes are TRBV6-5 and TRBJ1-2; D not resolved. V lost 5 bases and J 7 bases, leaving 8 bases between the germline ends. Germline loops: CDR1 MNHEY, CDR2 SVGAGI. The CDR3 has 11 amino acids.

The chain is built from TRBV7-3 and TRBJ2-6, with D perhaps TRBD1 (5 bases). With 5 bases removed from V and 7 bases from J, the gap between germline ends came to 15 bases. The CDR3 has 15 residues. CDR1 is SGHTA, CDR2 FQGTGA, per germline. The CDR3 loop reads CASSLTVRGANVLTF. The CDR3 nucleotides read TGTGCCAGCAGCCTGACAGTCCGTGGAGCCAACGTCCTGACTTTC.

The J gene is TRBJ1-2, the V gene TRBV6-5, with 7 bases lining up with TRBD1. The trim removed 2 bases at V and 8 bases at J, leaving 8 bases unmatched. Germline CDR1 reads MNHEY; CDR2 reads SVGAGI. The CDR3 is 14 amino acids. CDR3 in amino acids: CASSYAGGDEGYTF. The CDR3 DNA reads TGTGCCAGCAGTTACGCAGGGGGTGATGAGGGCTACACCTTC.

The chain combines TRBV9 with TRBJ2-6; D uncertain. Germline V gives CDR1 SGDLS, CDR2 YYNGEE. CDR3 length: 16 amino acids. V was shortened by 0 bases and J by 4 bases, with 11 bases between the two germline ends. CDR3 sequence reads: CASSVEQRQGANVLTF. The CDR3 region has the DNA TGTGCCAGCAGCGTAGAACAGAGGCAAGGGGCCAACGTCCTGACTTTC.

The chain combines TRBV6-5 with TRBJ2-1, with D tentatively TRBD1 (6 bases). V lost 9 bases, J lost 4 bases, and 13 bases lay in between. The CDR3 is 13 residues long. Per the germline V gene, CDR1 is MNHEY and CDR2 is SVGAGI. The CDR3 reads CASSRGLYNEQFF. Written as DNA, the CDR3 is TGTGCCAGTAGCAGGGGCCTATACAATGAGCAGTTCTTC.